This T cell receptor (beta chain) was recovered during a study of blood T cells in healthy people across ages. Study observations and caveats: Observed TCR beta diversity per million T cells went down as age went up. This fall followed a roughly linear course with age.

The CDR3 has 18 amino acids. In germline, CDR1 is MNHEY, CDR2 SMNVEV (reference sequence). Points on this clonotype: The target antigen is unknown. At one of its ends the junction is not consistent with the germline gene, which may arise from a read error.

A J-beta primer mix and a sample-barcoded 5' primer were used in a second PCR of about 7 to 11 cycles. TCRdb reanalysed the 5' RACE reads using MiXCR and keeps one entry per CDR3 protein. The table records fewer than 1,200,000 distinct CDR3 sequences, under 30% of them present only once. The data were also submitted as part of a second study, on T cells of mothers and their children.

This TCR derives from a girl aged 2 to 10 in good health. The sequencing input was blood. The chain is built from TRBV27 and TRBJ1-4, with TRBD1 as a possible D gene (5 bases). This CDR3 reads CASRQGNPGRNFNEKPFF. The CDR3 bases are TGTGCCAGCAGGCAGGGAAACCCGGGACGGAACTTTAATGAAAAACCGTTTTTT.